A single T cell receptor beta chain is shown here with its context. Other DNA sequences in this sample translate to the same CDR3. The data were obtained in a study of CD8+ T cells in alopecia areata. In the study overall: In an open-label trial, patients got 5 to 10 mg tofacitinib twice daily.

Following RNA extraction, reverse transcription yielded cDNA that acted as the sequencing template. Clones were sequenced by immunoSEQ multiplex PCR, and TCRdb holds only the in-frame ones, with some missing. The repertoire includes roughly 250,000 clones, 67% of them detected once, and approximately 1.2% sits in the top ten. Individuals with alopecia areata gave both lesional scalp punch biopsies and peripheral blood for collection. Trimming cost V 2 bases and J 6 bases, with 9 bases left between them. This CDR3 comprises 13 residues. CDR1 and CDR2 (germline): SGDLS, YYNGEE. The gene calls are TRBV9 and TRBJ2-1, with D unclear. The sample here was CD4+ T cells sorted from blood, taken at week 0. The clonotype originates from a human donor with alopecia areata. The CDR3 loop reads CASSVPGVNEQFF. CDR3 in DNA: TGTGCCAGCAGCGTCCCTGGGGTCAATGAGCAGTTCTTC.